The subject of this entry is one TCR beta chain. Its antigen is still unknown. Trimming cost V 1 base and J 5 bases, with 18 bases left between them. Germline V gene sequence: CDR1 LGHNA, CDR2 YNFKEQ. The CDR3 is 17 residues long. This specimen belongs to a study of post-analysis software for immune sequencing data. Every TCR beta cDNA library bore unique molecular identifiers. TCRdb re-derived calls from the PCR reads in MiXCR, one entry per CDR3 protein. Seen here are 750,000 to 950,000 distinct CDR3 sequences, 40% to 55% observed once, and the top ten hold 4.9%. The study, taken as a whole, reports: A few TRBV segments appeared more often in patients than in controls, and TRBV5-6, TRBV5-1 and TRBV20-1 were among these.

The receptor's source is a girl between 5 and 17 years old with multiple sclerosis. Sequences were obtained from blood. V gene TRBV4-2 combines with J gene TRBJ2-1; tentatively, D is TRBD1 or TRBD2 (6 bases each). This CDR3 is CASSQVGGPYNNNEQFF. For the CDR3, the DNA is TGTGCCAGCAGCCAAGTAGGGGGGCCCTACAACAACAATGAGCAGTTCTTC.